The 31 T cell receptor beta chains in this list originate from one sample, sequenced in a study of T cell repertoires in cytomegalovirus infection. From the reads, TCRdb called clonotypes with MiXCR, one entry per CDR3 protein. In the table there are 400,000 or so distinct CDR3 sequences, 25% to 40% of which are singletons. Specimen: PBMCs. The receptors come from a human donor in good health (CMV status not recorded). Some clones in this sample may be carry-over from other donors' samples.

The chain joins TRBV19 to TRBJ2-3; either TRBD1 or TRBD2 may fit D (6 bases each). The V end lost 9 bases, the J end lost 0 bases, and 19 bases lay between the germline ends. The CDR3 is made up of 16 amino acids. CDR1 and CDR2 (germline): LNHDA, SQIVND (reference sequence). CDR3 nucleotides: TGTGCCAGCACAAGAGGGGGACTCGGGAGCACAGATACGCAGTATTTT. Translating gives CASTRGGLGSTDTQYF.

The chain combines TRBV19 with TRBJ2-5; 7 bases are a match to TRBD1. The germline V gene has CDR1 LNHDA and CDR2 SQIVND (reference sequence). This CDR3 spans 15 amino acids. V lost 5 bases, J lost 7 bases, and 13 bases stayed unmatched. The CDR3, as DNA: TGTGCCAGTAGTGAAAAAGGGGGCGCGTCGGGGACCCAGTACTTC. Its translation is CASSEKGGASGTQYF.

This clonotype was observed a few times. V usage is TRBV11-2 and J usage is TRBJ2-7; a possible D gene is TRBD2 (6 bases). This CDR3 is built from 16 residues. V lost 5 bases to trimming and J lost 3 bases, with 20 bases between them. Per germline, CDR1 SGHAT and CDR2 FQNNGV. The CDR3 DNA is TGTGCCAGCAGCCCCCAAGGGGCGGGGAATCTCTACGAGCAGTACTTC. Residues: CASSPQGAGNLYEQYF.

The genes are TRBV20-1 and TRBJ1-1; TRBD1 aligns across 7 bases. Trimming at V came to 6 bases and at J to 2 bases, leaving 6 bases not matched to a gene. Germline V gene data show CDR1 as DFQATT and CDR2 as SNEGSKA (reference sequence). The CDR3 is 13 residues long. The CDR3 sequence is CSALGTDNTEAFF. The CDR3 DNA reads TGCAGTGCCCTAGGGACAGATAACACTGAAGCTTTCTTT.

This clonotype was seen only a few times. The chain couples TRBV27 to TRBJ2-3; 11 bases are shared with TRBD2. From germline, CDR1 is MNHEY and CDR2 SMNVEV (reference sequence). CDR3 length: 18 amino acids. Trimming removed 2 bases from V and 3 bases from J; junction bases left unmatched: 10. The CDR3: CASSLMSTSGGGTDTQYF. The CDR3 DNA follows: TGTGCCAGCAGTTTAATGTCTACTAGCGGGGGCGGGACAGATACGCAGTATTTT.

Ten or more counts support this clonotype. This chain uses TRBV11-1 with TRBJ2-1; D not resolved. V was shortened by 5 bases and J by 6 bases, with 11 bases between the two germline ends. The length of the CDR3 is 13 residues. Germline V CDR1 and CDR2: SGHAT, FQDESV (reference sequence). The CDR3 sequence: CASSVRSGNEQFF. CDR3 nucleotide sequence: TGTGCCAGCAGCGTACGGTCCGGCAATGAGCAGTTCTTC.

This clonotype was recorded many times. The chain links TRBV4-3 to TRBJ1-1; D may be TRBD1 (5 bases). The CDR3 loop spans 15 amino acids. Trimming shortened V by 1 base and J by 4 bases, and 13 bases separated the two germline ends. The V gene's germline CDR1 is LGHNA and CDR2 YSLEER. Here the CDR3 reads CASSQGGGGGTEAFF. The DNA of the CDR3 is TGCGCCAGCAGCCAAGGGGGTGGGGGGGGCACTGAAGCTTTCTTT.

This clonotype was seen many times. V and J are TRBV28 and TRBJ1-1; D uncertain. V lost 6 bases and J lost 0, with 14 bases in between. Germline CDR1 MDHEN, CDR2 SYDVKM. The CDR3 has 15 residues. This CDR3 reads CASRGEGEMNTEAFF. DNA for the CDR3: TGTGCCAGCAGGGGAGAGGGTGAGATGAACACTGAAGCTTTCTTT.

The sample holds many counts of this clonotype. The J gene is TRBJ1-1, the V gene TRBV5-4, with 7 bases lining up with TRBD1. Germline assignment: CDR1 SGHNT and CDR2 YYREEE (reference sequence). V lost 0 bases to trimming and J lost 5 bases; unmatched junction nucleotides: 7. The CDR3 consists of 15 residues. The CDR3 sequence: CASSLGGQRTTEAFF. The CDR3 bases are TGTGCCAGCAGCTTGGGGGGACAGCGAACGACTGAAGCTTTCTTT.

This clonotype has ten or more counts. The chain combines TRBV7-9 with TRBJ1-6, with a weak D call TRBD1 (6 bases). The CDR3 runs 14 residues. The V end was cut by 5 bases, the J end by 8 bases, with 13 bases between. Per germline, CDR1 SEHNR and CDR2 FQNEAQ (reference sequence). This chain's CDR3 is CASSQGISDSPLHF. CDR3 sequence (DNA): TGTGCCAGCAGCCAGGGGATTTCAGATTCACCCCTCCACTTT.

This clonotype was seen ten or more times. This chain links TRBV12-3 or TRBV12-4 with TRBJ2-1; 7 positions match TRBD2. The junction had 2 bases not matched to a gene; V was cut back by 3 bases and J by 9 bases. This CDR3 is 12 amino acids long. CDR3 amino acids: CASSLTGGEQFF. CDR3 nucleotide sequence: TGTGCCAGCAGTTTGACGGGGGGTGAGCAGTTCTTC.

This clonotype was recorded many times. The V gene is TRBV20-1, the J gene TRBJ2-7; 7 nucleotides agree with TRBD2. V trimming: 6 bases; J trimming: 2 bases; junction bases outside the gene matches: 10. The V gene's germline CDR1 is DFQATT and CDR2 SNEGSKA (reference sequence). The CDR3 consists of 14 residues. The CDR3 sequence: CSASRLAGTYEQYF. In DNA, the CDR3 is TGCAGTGCGAGCCGACTAGCAGGGACCTACGAGCAGTACTTC.

This clonotype has more than one count but fewer than ten. The V and J genes are TRBV6-5 and TRBJ1-1, with D possibly TRBD1 on 6 matching bases. Looked up from germline, CDR1 is MNHEY and CDR2 is SVGAGI. The CDR3 extends over 13 amino acids. Trimming cost V 3 bases and J 10 bases, with 15 bases left between them. In DNA form, the CDR3 reads TGTGCCAGCAGTTATGGGGGGCGGGAGGGAGCTTTCTTT. As protein: CASSYGGREGAFF.

The chain joins TRBV6-2 or TRBV6-3 to TRBJ1-5; a possible D gene is TRBD1 (6 bases). CDR3 length: 19 residues. The V gene lost 4 bases and the J gene lost 4 bases, with 26 bases spanning the gap. Germline assignment: CDR1 MNHEY and CDR2 SVGEGT. The chain's CDR3 is CASSSTPYGTGRGNQPQHF. CDR3 sequence (DNA): TGTGCCAGCAGTTCTACGCCTTACGGAACAGGGCGAGGAAATCAGCCCCAGCATTTT.

V usage is TRBV12-3 or TRBV12-4 and J usage is TRBJ1-2, with D maybe TRBD1 (5 bases). V was pared by 7 bases and J by 11 bases, with 23 bases between. This CDR3 has 14 residues. CDR3 DNA sequence: TGTGCCAGCATCCCTTATGCCCCCGGGGCCGAATACACCTTC. Translation: CASIPYAPGAEYTF.

The chain carries TRBV6-1 and TRBJ1-1; D is unresolved. Germline V lookup: CDR1 MNHNS, CDR2 SASEGT. This CDR3 has 13 residues. The germline V and J ends were trimmed by 4 bases and 4 bases, with 10 bases remaining between them. The CDR3 nucleotides are TGTGCCAGCAGTGCAACCAGGAGCACTGAAGCTTTCTTT. Its protein product is CASSATRSTEAFF.

This clonotype appeared a few times. V usage is TRBV10-2 and J usage is TRBJ2-3, with D unclear. Germline CDR1 and CDR2: WSHSY and SAAADI. This CDR3 is built from 16 residues. Trimming took 2 bases from V and 1 from J, leaving 13 bases between them. The CDR3 coding sequence is TGCGCCAGCAGTGAGAGAGTACGTGCTGGCACAGATACGCAGTATTTT. Translation: CASSERVRAGTDTQYF.

There are many counts of this clonotype. V is TRBV7-2 and J is TRBJ1-2; D is perhaps TRBD1 (6 bases). The germline V and J ends were trimmed by 5 bases and 4 bases, with 20 bases remaining between them. There are 16 residues in the CDR3. CDR1 and CDR2 from the germline V gene are SGHTA and FQGNSA. Written as DNA, the CDR3 is TGTGCCAGCAGCCCTGATGGGACACCAAGATCCTATGGCTACACCTTC. The encoded protein is CASSPDGTPRSYGYTF.

With regard to this clonotype: Because the CDR3 is missing its conserved closing phenylalanine or tryptophan, this is likely a read error. J is TRBJ2-7 and V is TRBV7-9, with 9 positions matching TRBD2. V was clipped by 2 bases and J by 2 bases; unmatched bases: 4. Germline assignment: CDR1 SEHNR and CDR2 FQNEAQ (reference sequence). This CDR3 has 15 amino acids. The CDR3 protein is CASSLTSGGPYEQYL. CDR3 DNA sequence: TGTGCCAGCAGCTTAACCAGCGGGGGGCCCTACGAGCAGTACTTA.

This clonotype was counted between two and nine times. The rearrangement joins TRBV5-8 to TRBJ2-4, with D maybe TRBD1 (5 bases). Trimming removed 3 bases from V and 0 bases from J, with 7 bases in between. The CDR3 totals 14 residues. Germline V lookup: CDR1 SGHTS, CDR2 YDEGEE. The CDR3 region is CASSSTVAKNIQYF. In DNA, the CDR3 is TGTGCCAGCAGCTCGACAGTAGCCAAAAACATTCAGTACTTC. Full variable domain (rest looked up from reference TRBV5-8 and TRBJ2-4): EAGVTQSPTHLIKTRGQQATLRCSPISGHTSVYWYQQALGLGLQFLLWYDEGEERNRGNFPPRFSGRQFPNYSSELNVNALELEDSALYLCASSSTVAKNIQYFGAGTRLSVL.

This chain links TRBV6-2 or TRBV6-3 with TRBJ2-7, with 8 bases aligning to TRBD1. The CDR3 has 17 residues. Germline CDR1 MNHEY, CDR2 SVGEGT. The J segment lost 3 bases and the V segment lost 6 bases, leaving 16 bases of the junction unmatched. The CDR3 loop is CASSPLSGQGKDYEQYF. CDR3 nucleotides: TGTGCCAGCAGCCCACTCTCCGGACAGGGTAAGGACTACGAGCAGTACTTC.

The rearrangement joins TRBV7-9 to TRBJ2-3, with a tentative D call TRBD2 (5 bases). The CDR3 is 13 amino acids. Trimming removed 1 base at V and 6 bases at J, with 8 bases between. Per the germline V gene, CDR1 is SEHNR and CDR2 is FQNEAQ (reference sequence). CDR3 bases: TGTGCCAGCAGCTTAGTGGCGGGTGATACGCAGTATTTT. It codes for CASSLVAGDTQYF.

This clonotype occurred many times. This rearrangement joins TRBV7-2 to TRBJ2-5, with TRBD1 as a possible D gene (6 bases). The germline gives CDR1 SGHTA, CDR2 FQGNSA. V was clipped by 0 bases and J by 1 base, with 6 bases between them. CDR3 length: 14 amino acids. The CDR3 sequence is CASSLAGAQETQYF. The CDR3 DNA reads as TGTGCCAGCAGCTTAGCGGGGGCCCAAGAGACCCAGTACTTC.

This clonotype was seen a handful of times. The chain joins TRBV6-2 or TRBV6-3 to TRBJ2-7, with D possibly being TRBD1 (5 bases). The CDR3 covers 16 residues. Germline CDR1 MNHEY, CDR2 SVGEGT. The V end was cut by 0 bases, the J end by 7 bases, with 19 bases between. DNA of the CDR3: TGTGCCAGCAGTTACTCCCCGTCCCAGGGATATCAGGAGCAGTACTTC. As protein: CASSYSPSQGYQEQYF.

The sample holds a few counts of this clonotype. This chain links TRBV15 with TRBJ1-5; the D gene is possibly TRBD1 (5 bases). The germline V gene has CDR1 LNHNV and CDR2 YYDKDF (reference sequence). The CDR3 is 15 residues long. With 0 bases removed from V and 3 bases from J, the gap between germline ends came to 9 bases. This chain's CDR3 is CATSRDRGVNQPQHF. Written as DNA, the CDR3 is TGTGCCACCAGCAGAGATCGGGGGGTCAATCAGCCCCAGCATTTT.

The V and J genes are TRBV18 and TRBJ2-5; 11 bases agree with TRBD1. Germline lookup yields CDR1 KGHSH and CDR2 LQKENI. Germline trimming cut 6 bases from V and 5 bases from J; bases unmatched to any gene: 8. The length of the CDR3 is 15 residues. Here the CDR3 reads CASSRGTGGEETQYF. The CDR3 DNA sequence: TGTGCCAGCTCGCGCGGGACAGGGGGAGAGGAGACCCAGTACTTC.

This chain joins TRBV7-9 and TRBJ2-7, with 9 bases fitting TRBD1. V shed 4 bases, J shed 6 bases, and the junction held 7 bases outside the gene matches. CDR3 length equals 14 residues. Germline CDR1 and CDR2: SEHNR and FQNEAQ (reference sequence). Here the CDR3 DNA reads TGTGCCAGCAGCTCCCGGGACAGGGCATTCGAGCAGTACTTC. Residues: CASSSRDRAFEQYF.

The CDR3: CASSYPDSIYGYTF. The CDR3 bases are TGTGCCAGCAGTTACCCCGACAGTATCTATGGCTACACCTTC. The J gene is TRBJ1-2, the V gene TRBV6-2 or TRBV6-3, with a weak D call TRBD1 (5 bases). The CDR3 contains 14 residues. The germline V gene has CDR1 MNHEY and CDR2 SVGEGT. V shed 2 bases and J shed 4 bases, with 11 bases lying between them.

Comments on this clonotype: This may stem from a read error, because a much larger clone lies one nucleotide away. This chain joins TRBV19 and TRBJ2-3; D is undetermined. This CDR3 is 14 amino acids long. Trimming cost V 5 bases and J 9 bases, with 18 bases left between them. CDR1 and CDR2 from the germline V gene are LNHDA and SQIVND (reference sequence). The CDR3, as DNA: TGTGCCAGTAGTTCCCGGGCCTTTCTGGAGACGCAGTATTTT. Translated: CASSSRAFLETQYF.

The chain has TRBV20-1 and TRBJ2-7; the match to TRBD2 covers 11 bases. The CDR3 has 13 amino acids. Germline V lookup: CDR1 DFQATT, CDR2 SNEGSKA (reference sequence). Trimming took 4 bases from V and 4 from J; bases not matched to a gene: 3. CDR3 in DNA: TGCAGTGCTACTACTAGCGGGGGATACGAGCAGTACTTC. Protein: CSATTSGGYEQYF.

DNA for the CDR3: TGTGCCAGTAGGCGACTAGCGGGGGGCGAAGACTACGAGCAGTACTTC. As protein: CASRRLAGGEDYEQYF. This chain uses TRBV19 with TRBJ2-7, with TRBD2 identical over 13 bases. Trimming removed 6 bases from V and 3 bases from J; junction bases left unmatched: 8. Looked up from germline, CDR1 is LNHDA and CDR2 is SQIVND (reference sequence). This CDR3 contains 16 residues.